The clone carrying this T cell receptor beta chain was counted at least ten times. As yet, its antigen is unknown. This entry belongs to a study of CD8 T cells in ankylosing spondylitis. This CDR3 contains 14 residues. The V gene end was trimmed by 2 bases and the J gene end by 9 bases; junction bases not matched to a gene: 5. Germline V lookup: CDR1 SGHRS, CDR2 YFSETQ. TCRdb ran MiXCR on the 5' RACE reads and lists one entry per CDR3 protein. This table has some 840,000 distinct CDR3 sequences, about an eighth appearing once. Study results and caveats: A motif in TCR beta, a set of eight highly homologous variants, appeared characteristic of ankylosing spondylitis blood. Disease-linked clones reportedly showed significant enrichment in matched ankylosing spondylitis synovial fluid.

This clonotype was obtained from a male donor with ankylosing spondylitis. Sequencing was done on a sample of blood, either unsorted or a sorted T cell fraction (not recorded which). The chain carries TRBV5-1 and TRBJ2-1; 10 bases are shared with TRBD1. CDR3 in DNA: TGCGCCAGCAGCTTCCGGGACAGGGGCGGTGAGCAGTTCTTC. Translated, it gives CASSFRDRGGEQFF.